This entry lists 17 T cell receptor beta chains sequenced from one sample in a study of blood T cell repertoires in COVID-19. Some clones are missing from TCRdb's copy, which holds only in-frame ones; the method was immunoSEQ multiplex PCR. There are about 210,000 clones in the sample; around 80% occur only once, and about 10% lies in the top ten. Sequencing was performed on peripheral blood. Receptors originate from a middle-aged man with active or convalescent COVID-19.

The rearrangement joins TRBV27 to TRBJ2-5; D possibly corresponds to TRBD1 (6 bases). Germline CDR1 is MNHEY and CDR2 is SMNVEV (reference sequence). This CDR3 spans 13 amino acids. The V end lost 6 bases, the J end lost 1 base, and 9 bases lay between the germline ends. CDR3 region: CASRAQGQETQYF. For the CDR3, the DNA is TGTGCCAGCAGGGCACAGGGCCAAGAGACCCAGTACTTC.

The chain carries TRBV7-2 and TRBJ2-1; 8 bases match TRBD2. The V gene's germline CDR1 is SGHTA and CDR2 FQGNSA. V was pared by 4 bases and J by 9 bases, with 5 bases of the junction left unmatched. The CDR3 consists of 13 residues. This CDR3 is CASSSEAGGEQFF. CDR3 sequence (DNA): TGTGCCAGCAGCTCCGAGGCGGGGGGTGAGCAGTTCTTC.

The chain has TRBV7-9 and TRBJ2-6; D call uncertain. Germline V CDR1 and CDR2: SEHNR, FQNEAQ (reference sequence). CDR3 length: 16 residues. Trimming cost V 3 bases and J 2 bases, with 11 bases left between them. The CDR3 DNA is TGTGCCAGCAGCTTGACACTTTTTCCTGGGGCCAACGTCCTGACTTTC. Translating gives CASSLTLFPGANVLTF.

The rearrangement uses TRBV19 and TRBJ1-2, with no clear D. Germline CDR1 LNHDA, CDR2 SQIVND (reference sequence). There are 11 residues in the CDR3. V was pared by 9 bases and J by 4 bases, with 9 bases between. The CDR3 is CASLTGYGYTF. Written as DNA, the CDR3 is TGTGCCAGCCTGACGGGCTATGGCTACACCTTC.

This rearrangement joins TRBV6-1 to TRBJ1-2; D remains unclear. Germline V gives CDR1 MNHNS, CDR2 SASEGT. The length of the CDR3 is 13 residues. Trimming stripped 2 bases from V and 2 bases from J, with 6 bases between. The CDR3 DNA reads TGTGCCAGCAGTGAAACTAGGAACTATGGCTACACCTTC. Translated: CASSETRNYGYTF.

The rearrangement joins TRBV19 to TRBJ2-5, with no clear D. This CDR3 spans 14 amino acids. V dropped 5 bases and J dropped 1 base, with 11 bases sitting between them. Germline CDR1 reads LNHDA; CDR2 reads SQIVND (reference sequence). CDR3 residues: CASSPFHSQETQYF. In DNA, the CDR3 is TGTGCCAGTAGTCCCTTCCACAGCCAAGAGACCCAGTACTTC.

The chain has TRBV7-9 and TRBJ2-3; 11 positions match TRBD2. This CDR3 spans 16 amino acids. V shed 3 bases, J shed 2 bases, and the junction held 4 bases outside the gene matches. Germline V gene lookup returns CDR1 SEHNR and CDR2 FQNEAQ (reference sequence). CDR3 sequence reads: CASSFGSGGVTDTQYF. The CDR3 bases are TGTGCCAGCAGCTTCGGTAGCGGGGGGGTCACAGATACGCAGTATTTT.

The CDR3 coding sequence is TGTGCCAGCAGTTCTGGACAGATAATGAGCAATCAGCCCCAGCATTTT. Protein: CASSSGQIMSNQPQHF. The V call is TRBV6-6, the J call TRBJ1-5, with D possibly matching TRBD1 (6 bases). V was cut by 4 bases and J by 1 base, with 14 bases left in between. This CDR3 spans 16 amino acids. Germline lookup yields CDR1 MNHNY and CDR2 SVGAGI (reference sequence).

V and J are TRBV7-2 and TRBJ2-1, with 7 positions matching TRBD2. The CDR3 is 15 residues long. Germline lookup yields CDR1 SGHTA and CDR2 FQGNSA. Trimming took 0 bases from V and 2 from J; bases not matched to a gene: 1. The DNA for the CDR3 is TGTGCCAGCAGCTTAGCGGGAGGGCCCTACAATGAGCAGTTCTTC. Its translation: CASSLAGGPYNEQFF. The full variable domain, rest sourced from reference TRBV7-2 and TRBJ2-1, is GAGVSQSPSNKVTEKGKDVELRCDPISGHTALYWYRQSLGQGLEFLIYFQGNSAPDKSGLPSDRFSAERTGGSVSTLTIQRTQQEDSAVYLCASSLAGGPYNEQFFGPGTRLTVL.

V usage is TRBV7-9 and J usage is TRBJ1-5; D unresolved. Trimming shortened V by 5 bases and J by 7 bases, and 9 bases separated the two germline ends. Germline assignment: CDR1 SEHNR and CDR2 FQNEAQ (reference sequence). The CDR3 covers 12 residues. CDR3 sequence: CASSNGVQPQHF. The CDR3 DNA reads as TGTGCCAGCAGCAACGGGGTGCAGCCCCAGCATTTT.

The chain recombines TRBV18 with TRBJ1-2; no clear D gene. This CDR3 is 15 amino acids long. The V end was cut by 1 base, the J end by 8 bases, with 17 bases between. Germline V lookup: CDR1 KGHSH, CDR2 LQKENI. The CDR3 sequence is CASSPRNRPSIGYTF. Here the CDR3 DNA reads TGTGCCAGCTCACCACGTAACAGACCCTCTATAGGCTACACCTTC.

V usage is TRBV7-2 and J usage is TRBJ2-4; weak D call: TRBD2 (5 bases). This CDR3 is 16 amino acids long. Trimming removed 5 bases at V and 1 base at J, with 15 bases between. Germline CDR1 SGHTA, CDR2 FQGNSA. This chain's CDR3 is CASSVDSTPAKNIQYF. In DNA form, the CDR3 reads TGTGCCAGCAGCGTGGACTCGACCCCGGCCAAAAACATTCAGTACTTC.

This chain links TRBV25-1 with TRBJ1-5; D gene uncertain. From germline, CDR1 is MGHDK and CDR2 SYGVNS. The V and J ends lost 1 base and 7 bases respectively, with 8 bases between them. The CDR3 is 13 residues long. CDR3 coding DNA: TGTGCCAGCAGTGAATTCACAGAGCAGCCCCAGCATTTT. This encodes CASSEFTEQPQHF.

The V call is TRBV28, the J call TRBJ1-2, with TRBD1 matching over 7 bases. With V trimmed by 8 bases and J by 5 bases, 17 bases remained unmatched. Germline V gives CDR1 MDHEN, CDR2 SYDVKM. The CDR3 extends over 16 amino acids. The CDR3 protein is CASFRTGAIGGYGYTF. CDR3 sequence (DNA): TGTGCCAGCTTCCGGACAGGCGCCATTGGGGGGTATGGCTACACCTTC.

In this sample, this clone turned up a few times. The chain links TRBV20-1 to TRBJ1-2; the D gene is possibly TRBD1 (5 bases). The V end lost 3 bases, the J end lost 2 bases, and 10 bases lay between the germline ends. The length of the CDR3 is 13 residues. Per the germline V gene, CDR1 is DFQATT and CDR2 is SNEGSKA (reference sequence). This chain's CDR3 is CSASLPGNYGYTF. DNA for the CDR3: TGCAGTGCTAGTTTACCAGGGAACTATGGCTACACCTTC.

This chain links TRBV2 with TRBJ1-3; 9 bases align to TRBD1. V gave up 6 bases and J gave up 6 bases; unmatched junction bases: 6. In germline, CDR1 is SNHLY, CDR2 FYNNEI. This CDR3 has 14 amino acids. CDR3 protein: CASSLGQGENTIYF. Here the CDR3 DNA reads TGTGCCAGCAGCCTGGGACAGGGAGAAAACACCATATATTTT.

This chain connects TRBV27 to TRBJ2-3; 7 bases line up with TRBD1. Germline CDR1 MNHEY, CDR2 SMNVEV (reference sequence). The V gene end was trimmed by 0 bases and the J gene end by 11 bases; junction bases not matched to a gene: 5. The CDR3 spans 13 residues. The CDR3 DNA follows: TGTGCCAGCAGTTTATCAGGGCAGGGGGTGCAGTATTTT. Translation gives CASSLSGQGVQYF.